The text below deals with one TCR beta chain. Method: immunoSEQ multiplex PCR; TCRdb's copy keeps in-frame clones and lacks some. The sample contains about 2 million clones, roughly 94% of which appear only once. These data are taken from a study of shared clonotypes between healthy human individuals. Germline CDR1 and CDR2: SGHRS and YFSETQ. Between the trimmed V and J ends, which lost 4 bases and 4 bases, there was a span of 11 bases. This CDR3 is built from 14 residues. V is TRBV5-1 and J is TRBJ2-2; maybe TRBD1 (5 bases). The TCR sequence derives from a man aged 18 to 29 in good health. Sequenced material: naive CD4+ T cells sorted from blood. Subset: CD45RA+ positively selected. Here the CDR3 DNA reads TGCGCCAGCAGCCCCAGGGCTTCCACCGGGGAGCTGTTTTTT. Residues: CASSPRASTGELFF.